This T cell receptor beta chain appears in the sequencing data of a study of OX40 agonist ivuxolimab in advanced cancers. With 7 bases removed from V and 4 bases from J, the gap between germline ends came to 9 bases. The CDR3 length is 12 residues. From germline, CDR1 is LNHDA and CDR2 SQIVND (reference sequence). Assay used: immunoSEQ multiplex PCR; TCRdb lists only in-frame clones, some missing. The sample comprises about 23,000 clones, approximately 77% of which are singletons, and around 2% rests with the top ten. This clone is a singleton in its sample. Other DNA sequences in the same sample also yield this CDR3.

This material consisted of CD4+ or CD8+ T cells sorted from blood, taken in a trial of the OX40 agonist ivuxolimab. This receptor was identified in an adult with an advanced solid tumor such as melanoma, head and neck, liver or kidney cancer. The chain uses TRBV19 and TRBJ2-3, with D unclear. CDR3 in amino acids: CASTGQSDTQYF. The CDR3 nucleotides are TGTGCCAGTACCGGGCAGTCAGATACGCAGTATTTT.